This T cell receptor (beta chain) was sequenced for a study of CD8+ T cells in alopecia areata. Treatment meaning: oral pan-JAK inhibitor, 5-10 mg twice daily. The CDR3 loop spans 13 amino acids. V was pared by 5 bases and J by 2 bases, with 4 bases of the junction left unmatched. CDR1 and CDR2 from the germline V gene are GTSNPN and SVGIG (reference sequence). Investigators isolated RNA and reverse transcribed it into cDNA to act as the sequencing template. Sequenced by immunoSEQ multiplex PCR; TCRdb stores in-frame clones only, minus some. The profile shows 40,000 to 50,000 clones, about 71% of them singletons.

This TCR came from a human donor with alopecia areata. Specimen: CD8+ T cells sorted from blood, collected at week 4, from a patient treated with tofacitinib. The rearrangement links TRBV30 to TRBJ2-7; 9 positions match TRBD1. The CDR3 region is CAWGTGHPYEQYF. Here the CDR3 DNA reads TGTGCCTGGGGGACAGGGCACCCCTACGAGCAGTACTTC.